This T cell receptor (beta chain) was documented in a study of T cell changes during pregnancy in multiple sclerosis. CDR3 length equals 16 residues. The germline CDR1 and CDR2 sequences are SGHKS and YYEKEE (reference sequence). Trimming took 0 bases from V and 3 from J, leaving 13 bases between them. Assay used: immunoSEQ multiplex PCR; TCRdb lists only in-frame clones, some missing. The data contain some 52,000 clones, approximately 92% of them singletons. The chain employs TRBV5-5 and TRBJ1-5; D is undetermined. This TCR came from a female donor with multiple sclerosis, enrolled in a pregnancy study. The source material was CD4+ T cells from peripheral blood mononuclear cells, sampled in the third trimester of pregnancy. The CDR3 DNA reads TGTGCCAGCAGCTTGGAGCTAGCCAGATTCAATCAGCCCCAGCATTTT. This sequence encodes CASSLELARFNQPQHF. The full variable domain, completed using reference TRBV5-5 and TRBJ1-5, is DAGVTQSPTHLIKTRGQQVTLRCSPISGHKSVSWYQQVLGQGPQFIFQYYEKEERGRGNFPDRFSARQFPNYSSELNVNALLLGDSALYLCASSLELARFNQPQHFGDGTRLSIL.